This TCR beta chain was identified during a study of blood T cells in healthy people across ages. Combining a sample-barcoded 5' primer with a J-beta primer mix, a second PCR ran for roughly 7 to 11 cycles. TCRdb used MiXCR to reprocess the 5' RACE reads, holding one entry per CDR3 protein. The sample yields 1.5 million to 2 million distinct CDR3 sequences, 30% to 35% seen once. Notes on this clonotype: Its antigen is undetermined.

The ends were cut back, 6 bases at V and 0 bases at J, with 6 bases in the middle. CDR3 size: 13 residues. The germline V gene encodes CDR1 SQVTM and CDR2 ANQGSEA. Overall study findings and caveats: Age advanced and TCR beta diversity per million T cells fell, roughly linearly.

Sequencing was done on a sample of blood. The TCR was taken from a woman in her thirties in good health. The V gene is TRBV29-1, the J gene TRBJ2-6, with D hard to call. CDR3 sequence: CSVTTSGANVLTF. CDR3 coding DNA: TGCAGCGTAACTACCTCTGGGGCCAACGTCCTGACTTTC.